This T cell receptor (beta chain) originates from a study of beta chain features in type 1 diabetes listed by TCRdb under 2018. About the full investigation: Patients and healthy donors did not differ in mean age, gender distribution, total cell number or subset yield. A total of approximately 100,000,000 sorted cells were examined across all samples, and the number of cells per subset was strongly correlated with RNA yield. In the study, recently diagnosed type 1 diabetes patients and matched healthy donors were compared on the TCRB repertoires of their sorted circulating CD4+ T cell subsets. Regulatory and stem cell-like memory subsets were obtained from only 8 patients and roughly eight healthy donors, while naive and central memory subsets were obtained from all 28 donors.

What the research found in general, with its limitations: Only small numbers of individuals were included in the HLA sub-analyses, which left unresolved whether HLA type had any influence on TCRB rearrangement. At VDJ recombination sites, type 1 diabetes patients had fewer insertions and more deleted nucleotides, which implies abnormalities in thymic rearrangement. Shorter templates might have been favored by PCR, but patient and control samples were amplified and corrected together, so both groups would have been affected equally by any skew. Naive, central memory and regulatory TCRB repertoires appeared more similar among patients than among healthy donors. Because cDNA was sequenced instead of genomic DNA, activated cells with high expression could be over-represented, although the groups did not differ in activation or CD3 levels. In all four CD4+ subsets, TCRB CDR3 length was moderately but significantly shorter in type 1 diabetes patients.

The entire amount of isolated RNA was reverse transcribed using the High Capacity cDNA Reverse Transcription Kit, so the sequenced TCRB transcripts were expressed ones. Naive, central memory and regulatory T cell samples underwent deep immunoSEQ sequencing, averaging about 3.57 million total reads per sample. Sorted cells were lysed in RLT buffer, and RNA was extracted using DNase-treated RNeasy Micro or Mini kits according to cell number. To prevent cross-contamination, each cell subset was processed individually, whereas patient and healthy donor samples were processed jointly. Using the immunoSEQ multiplex PCR, TCRB sequences were amplified from cDNA into 87-bp fragments spanning the CDR3 region. Sequencing of the amplicons was performed on the Illumina HiSeq platform. From the authors' description of their analysis: Synthetic template baselines were used to correct PCR bias computationally, reads within Hamming distance 2 were collapsed, and singletons that could not be merged were discarded. Reads were aligned against IMGT so that V, D and J genes, CDR3 length and insertions or deletions at six rearrangement sites could be assigned. Within each subset, clonotype counts were normalized to the number of sorted cells before true diversity and Gini coefficients were calculated with the tcR R package. The overlap coefficient, calculated on TCRB nucleotide sequences, was used to quantify repertoire sharing. TCRdb took this table from immuneACCESS and kept in-frame rearrangements with V and J called. Such tables lack part of the clones; where checked against another copy, unresolved V genes explain under half of the gap, and the rest is unexplained. That table gives V, J and clone size, and the DNA gave D and trimming. The sample yields some 150,000 clones; less than 10% were counted once. 0.65% of the sample rests with the top ten.

From cysteine to phenylalanine, the CDR3 is 15 amino acids long. This entry keeps only the CDR3 DNA: 45 bases, framed from base 1. Trimming leaves V shorter by 6 bases and J shorter by 3 bases, with the junction holding 8 bases beyond the gene matches. The CDR1 and CDR2 encoded by the germline V gene (reference sequence) are SGHAT and FQDESV. In this sample, this clone turned up a few times. Its antigen remains unidentified. Base qualities are not provided; no much larger clone lies one nucleotide away. A single peripheral blood draw of 90 to 150 mL on average was collected from each donor into heparinised tubes. A BD FACSAria II and a panel including CD45RO, CCR7, CD25, CD127, CD95 and CD27 were used to sort naive, central memory, regulatory and stem cell-like memory CD4+ T cells. A purity above 98% was achieved for all sorted populations. PBMCs were separated immediately by Lymphoprep density gradient centrifugation and were stained directly, without being cultured. Samples were stained and sorted in pairs, with one healthy donor and one patient per experiment, so that batch effects were minimized.

This receptor chain uses TRBV11-1 and TRBJ2-7; 10 of the junction bases match TRBD1. The clonotype originates from a woman aged 40-49 years in good health. The specimen was central memory CD4+ T cells from blood. The bases are TGTGCCAGCAGTCCCCGGGACAGGGGCAACTACGAGCAGTACTTC. It codes for CASSPRDRGNYEQYF.